Presented here are 20 T cell receptor beta chains from one specimen sequenced in a study of radiation and T cells in renal cell carcinoma. Sample time point: blood 2 weeks post-SBRT. Stated treatment: 15 Gy SBRT to primary tumor, nephrectomy 4 weeks later. The protocol was immunoSEQ multiplex PCR, while the TCRdb copy is restricted to in-frame clones and leaves out a portion. Here the sample spans over 60,000 clones, 80% to 90% being singletons. Sequenced here: blood, sampled from a patient whose treatment included radiotherapy and nephrectomy. Every receptor here comes from a woman between 45 and 65 years old with renal cell carcinoma.

The V call is TRBV29-1, the J call TRBJ2-5; TRBD1 is a possible D gene (5 bases). This CDR3 spans 13 amino acids. Germline V gene sequence: CDR1 SQVTM, CDR2 ANQGSEA. V lost 4 bases to trimming and J lost 4 bases, with 13 bases between them. In DNA form, the CDR3 reads TGCAGCGTTGTCTCAATTGGGGCAGAGACCCAGTACTTC. The encoded protein is CSVVSIGAETQYF.

This rearrangement joins TRBV5-8 to TRBJ2-6; D is ambiguous. CDR3 length: 17 residues. Trimming stripped 5 bases from V and 4 bases from J, with 19 bases between. The germline CDR1 and CDR2 sequences are SGHTS and YDEGEE. The CDR3 loop is CASSFKNRVWGANVLTF. In DNA, the CDR3 is TGTGCCAGCAGTTTTAAGAACCGGGTCTGGGGGGCCAACGTCCTGACTTTC.

V and J are TRBV19 and TRBJ2-2; the match to TRBD1 covers 9 bases. The ends lost 3 bases at V and 5 bases at J; junction bases unmatched: 7. Germline V gene sequence: CDR1 LNHDA, CDR2 SQIVND (reference sequence). This CDR3 contains 16 residues. This CDR3 is CASSISLGQGTGELFF. The CDR3 coding sequence is TGTGCCAGTAGTATTTCATTGGGACAGGGAACCGGGGAGCTGTTTTTT.

This rearrangement joins TRBV18 to TRBJ1-2; D gene uncertain. Germline loops: CDR1 KGHSH, CDR2 LQKENI. This CDR3 contains 12 residues. V lost 3 bases and J lost 7, with 9 bases in between. CDR3 sequence reads: CASSPSGSGYTF. CDR3 nucleotides: TGTGCCAGCTCACCGTCCGGAAGTGGCTACACCTTC.

The chain links TRBV27 to TRBJ2-7; 12 nucleotides agree with TRBD2. The CDR3 consists of 15 residues. V shed 5 bases and J 5 bases; nucleotides not matched to a gene: 7. CDR1 and CDR2 (germline): MNHEY, SMNVEV (reference sequence). The CDR3 protein is CASSMLAGGPHEQYF. The CDR3 coding sequence is TGTGCCAGCAGTATGCTAGCGGGGGGGCCGCACGAGCAGTACTTC.

This clone was detected only once. This chain joins TRBV28 and TRBJ2-7; 10 positions match TRBD2. The germline CDR1 and CDR2 sequences are MDHEN and SYDVKM. This CDR3 region has 16 residues. J lost 5 bases, V lost 1 base, and 8 bases had no gene match. The CDR3 is CASSLSPSGRLHEQYF. CDR3 coding DNA: TGTGCCAGCAGTTTATCCCCTAGCGGGAGACTCCACGAGCAGTACTTC.

CDR3 sequence reads: CASSLEQIQETQYF. The CDR3 DNA is TGCGCCAGCAGCTTGGAGCAGATACAAGAGACCCAGTACTTC. V is TRBV5-1 and J is TRBJ2-5; D remains ambiguous. Germline CDR1 is SGHRS and CDR2 is YFSETQ. This CDR3 has 14 residues. The germline V and J ends were trimmed by 0 bases and 2 bases, with 8 bases remaining between them.

CDR3 DNA sequence: TGTGCCAGCAGCTTACAATCGGAGTTACTGGGGGAGACCCAGTACTTC. The encoded protein is CASSLQSELLGETQYF. This chain links TRBV7-9 with TRBJ2-5, with D unresolved. In germline, CDR1 is SEHNR, CDR2 FQNEAQ (reference sequence). This CDR3 has 16 amino acids. With 2 bases removed from V and 5 bases from J, the gap between germline ends came to 18 bases.

This chain links TRBV28 with TRBJ2-3; 7 positions match TRBD1. The V gene's germline CDR1 is MDHEN and CDR2 SYDVKM. The V segment lost 2 bases and the J segment 4 bases; nucleotides outside the gene matches: 6. The CDR3 is 15 amino acids. For the CDR3, the DNA is TGTGCCAGCAGTTTAGAGACAGGGCTCCCAGATACGCAGTATTTT. Translating gives CASSLETGLPDTQYF.

This chain uses TRBV4-3 with TRBJ2-6; D is possibly TRBD1 (7 bases). Germline loops: CDR1 LGHNA, CDR2 YSLEER. V was clipped by 0 bases and J by 4 bases, with 19 bases between them. This CDR3 has 19 residues. CDR3 coding DNA: TGCGCCAGCAGCCAAGATCCGGAGGGGGCAGCATCGGGGGCCAACGTCCTGACTTTC. Its translation: CASSQDPEGAASGANVLTF.

The chain links TRBV7-2 to TRBJ1-6; maybe TRBD1 (5 bases). Germline CDR1 reads SGHTA; CDR2 reads FQGNSA. V lost 8 bases and J lost 10, with 15 bases in between. The CDR3 extends over 13 amino acids. In nucleotides, the CDR3 is TGTGCCAGCGGTCCAAGGGACGGCTCACCCCTCCACTTT. This encodes CASGPRDGSPLHF.

DNA for the CDR3: TGTGCCAGCAGCTTAAGTTCTAGCGAAGATACGCAGTATTTT. It yields the protein CASSLSSSEDTQYF. This chain joins TRBV7-9 and TRBJ2-3, with a weak D call TRBD2 (6 bases). Trimming shortened V by 2 bases and J by 5 bases, and 11 bases separated the two germline ends. The CDR3 sequence is 14 residues long. The germline gives CDR1 SEHNR, CDR2 FQNEAQ (reference sequence). The full variable domain, completed using reference TRBV7-9 and TRBJ2-3, is DTGVSQNPRHKITKRGQNVTFRCDPISEHNRLYWYRQTLGQGPEFLTYFQNEAQLEKSRLLSDRFSAERPKGSFSTLEIQRTEQGDSAMYLCASSLSSSEDTQYFGPGTRLTVL.

The chain carries TRBV7-2 and TRBJ2-1; TRBD2 matches at 8 bases. Germline CDR1 SGHTA, CDR2 FQGNSA. V was pared by 7 bases and J by 5 bases, with 7 bases of the junction left unmatched. The CDR3 runs 14 residues. CDR3 in DNA: TGTGCCAGCAAGGGACGGGGGGGAGACAATGAGCAGTTCTTC. As protein: CASKGRGGDNEQFF.

The rearrangement joins TRBV2 to TRBJ2-7; possible D gene TRBD1, 6 bases. CDR3 size: 15 residues. CDR1 SNHLY and CDR2 FYNNEI come from the germline V gene. V was trimmed by 6 bases and J by 3 bases, leaving 18 bases between them. The DNA for the CDR3 is TGTGCCAGCAGCCCCTCAGGGCAGGGGAACTACGAGCAGTACTTC. Translating gives CASSPSGQGNYEQYF.

This chain connects TRBV2 to TRBJ1-5, with D possibly TRBD1 on 5 matching bases. This CDR3 is 15 amino acids long. CDR1 and CDR2 from the germline V gene are SNHLY and FYNNEI. Trimming stripped 1 base from V and 4 bases from J, with 11 bases between. The CDR3 nucleotides read TGTGCCAGCAGTGAAGGGGGACCGATGAATCAGCCCCAGCATTTT. As protein: CASSEGGPMNQPQHF.

The genes are TRBV7-6 and TRBJ2-5; D is ambiguous. Trimming shortened V by 6 bases and J by 5 bases, and 7 bases separated the two germline ends. Germline CDR1 and CDR2: SGHVS and FNYEAQ. There are 11 residues in the CDR3. The CDR3 coding sequence is TGTGCCAGCAGTCCAGACGAGACCCAGTACTTC. Its protein product is CASSPDETQYF.

V usage is TRBV7-9 and J usage is TRBJ1-2; a possible D gene is TRBD1 (5 bases). Germline V gene sequence: CDR1 SEHNR, CDR2 FQNEAQ (reference sequence). The CDR3 consists of 16 residues. V lost 1 base, J lost 0 bases, and 12 bases lay in between. Here the CDR3 reads CASSLVPGYSNYGYTF. DNA for the CDR3: TGTGCCAGCAGCTTAGTTCCAGGGTACTCTAACTATGGCTACACCTTC.

This rearrangement joins TRBV9 to TRBJ2-3; no firm D call. CDR3 length: 16 residues. In germline, CDR1 is SGDLS, CDR2 YYNGEE. With 0 bases removed from V and 0 bases from J, the gap between germline ends came to 11 bases. The DNA for the CDR3 is TGTGCCAGCAGCGTAGCTGGTCCAGAGAGCACAGATACGCAGTATTTT. Protein product: CASSVAGPESTDTQYF. Combining the CDR3 with reference TRBV9 and TRBJ2-3 gives the whole variable domain DSGVTQTPKHLITATGQRVTLRCSPRSGDLSVYWYQQSLDQGLQFLIQYYNGEERAKGNILERFSAQQFPDLHSELNLSSLELGDSALYFCASSVAGPESTDTQYFGPGTRLTVL.

The genes are TRBV29-1 and TRBJ2-1; tentatively, D is TRBD2 (5 bases). The CDR3 extends over 12 amino acids. The germline V and J ends were trimmed by 7 bases and 6 bases, with 13 bases remaining between them. Germline CDR1 reads SQVTM; CDR2 reads ANQGSEA. CDR3 amino acids: CSAGVDINEQFF. Here the CDR3 DNA reads TGCAGCGCCGGGGTAGATATCAATGAGCAGTTCTTC.

The chain links TRBV7-9 to TRBJ2-3, with a possible D match to TRBD2 (6 bases). This CDR3 region has 14 residues. The V and J ends lost 5 bases and 2 bases respectively, with 11 bases between them. CDR1 and CDR2 from the germline V gene are SEHNR and FQNEAQ (reference sequence). CDR3 loop: CASSPSGHTDTQYF. The DNA for the CDR3 is TGTGCCAGCAGCCCAAGCGGGCACACAGATACGCAGTATTTT.